What follows are 6 T cell receptor beta chains derived from one specimen sequenced in a study of PD-1 blockade in classical Hodgkin lymphoma. Only in-frame clones appear in the TCRdb table, and some are missing; sequencing was by immunoSEQ multiplex PCR. Here the sample spans over 15,000 clones, about 90% being singletons. Time point noted: newly diagnosed, previously untreated cHL patient sample. CD4+ T cells were purified from thawed PBMCs by negative selection. The sample taken for sequencing was CD4+ T cells from blood. The origin of the receptors is a human donor with classical Hodgkin lymphoma.

The rearrangement joins TRBV6-6 to TRBJ1-5; D uncertain. Trimming took off 2 bases at V and 8 bases at J, with 19 bases between the two ends. The CDR3 runs 16 residues. Germline CDR1 reads MNHNY; CDR2 reads SVGAGI (reference sequence). The CDR3 DNA follows: TGTGCCAGCAGTTACGGGCCTGACTTAAACGGGGAGCCCCAGCATTTT. It translates to CASSYGPDLNGEPQHF.

This chain joins TRBV19 and TRBJ2-6; 11 positions agree with TRBD2. The V and J ends lost 2 bases and 2 bases, in that order; junction bases with no gene match: 2. CDR3 length: 17 residues. Per germline, CDR1 LNHDA and CDR2 SQIVND (reference sequence). The CDR3 DNA reads TGTGCCAGTAGTATAACTAGCGGGAGCCCTGGGGCCAACGTCCTGACTTTC. Residues: CASSITSGSPGANVLTF.

This chain connects TRBV28 to TRBJ1-3, with D possibly TRBD1 on 5 matching bases. The CDR3 covers 15 residues. Germline values: CDR1 MDHEN, CDR2 SYDVKM. Trimming pared 2 bases from V and 4 bases from J, leaving 12 bases between. Here the CDR3 reads CASSLTRAGGNTIYF. The CDR3 DNA reads as TGTGCCAGCAGTTTAACCAGGGCTGGAGGAAACACCATATATTTT.

The genes are TRBV6-5 and TRBJ2-7; D is uncertain. Trimming took off 6 bases at V and 2 bases at J, with 11 bases between the two ends. The CDR3 has 13 amino acids. CDR1 is MNHEY and CDR2 is SVGAGI in the germline V gene. The CDR3 region is CASSSLDPYEQYF. The CDR3, as DNA: TGTGCCAGCAGCTCGCTCGACCCCTACGAGCAGTACTTC.

V and J are TRBV11-3 and TRBJ2-3; 9 nucleotides align to TRBD2. The V segment lost 1 base and the J segment 0 bases; nucleotides outside the gene matches: 2. This CDR3 is 16 amino acids long. Germline V lookup: CDR1 SGHNT, CDR2 YENEEA. The CDR3 region is CASSLGLAESTDTQYF. CDR3 in DNA: TGTGCCAGCAGCTTAGGACTAGCGGAGAGCACAGATACGCAGTATTTT.

The chain employs TRBV5-3 and TRBJ2-7; possible D gene TRBD1, 6 bases. TRBV5-3 is an ORF for which the function is uncertain. The CDR3 extends over 16 amino acids. Trimming left V 3 bases short and J 2 bases short, with 18 bases between. In nucleotides, the CDR3 is TGTGCCAGAAGCTCCGGACAGCCTAAATCCACCTACGAGCAGTACTTC. It codes for CARSSGQPKSTYEQYF.